One sample yielded the 25 T cell receptor beta chains listed below, sequenced in a study of T cells in localized non-small cell lung cancer. The table came from immunoSEQ multiplex PCR; TCRdb's copy has only in-frame clones and leaves some out. The sample holds about 74,000 clones, roughly 84% seen once. This specimen was peripheral blood, taken before any cancer treatment. The source of these receptors is a female donor over 55 with stage I lung adenocarcinoma.

The sample holds a few counts of this clone. V is TRBV19 and J is TRBJ1-1; D ambiguous. Trimming cost V 5 bases and J 1 base, with 8 bases left between them. Germline V gene sequence: CDR1 LNHDA, CDR2 SQIVND (reference sequence). The CDR3 is 13 amino acids. The CDR3: CASSPEGNTEAFF. The CDR3, as DNA: TGTGCCAGTAGTCCCGAGGGGAACACTGAAGCTTTCTTT.

J is TRBJ2-7 and V is TRBV27; TRBD2 matches 8 bases. The CDR3 has 15 amino acids. The germline V gene encodes CDR1 MNHEY and CDR2 SMNVEV (reference sequence). Unmatched junction bases numbered 13, after V lost 5 bases and J lost 7 bases. CDR3 residues: CASSKLAGPAGEQYF. CDR3 nucleotide sequence: TGTGCCAGCAGTAAATTAGCGGGACCGGCGGGGGAGCAGTACTTC.

J is TRBJ2-3 and V is TRBV19, with a weak D call TRBD1 (5 bases). CDR3 length: 18 residues. CDR1 is LNHDA, CDR2 SQIVND, per germline (reference sequence). With 0 bases removed from V and 2 bases from J, the gap between germline ends came to 18 bases. The CDR3 nucleotides are TGTGCCAGTAGTATAGATATATCGACAGTTCCTCACACAGATACGCAGTATTTT. Its translation: CASSIDISTVPHTDTQYF.

Details on this clone: One end of the junction varies from germline; a read error may be responsible. This sequence joins TRBV5-1 and TRBJ2-3; D is ambiguous. The germline V gene encodes CDR1 SGHRS and CDR2 YFSETQ. This CDR3 spans 14 amino acids. The CDR3 DNA reads as TGCGTCAGCAGTCCCTCGACCAGCACAGATACGCAGTATTTT. Its translation: CVSSPSTSTDTQYF.

The chain has TRBV4-1 and TRBJ1-1; D is unresolved. The CDR3 is 14 amino acids. The germline V gene has CDR1 MGHRA and CDR2 YSYEKL. Trimming stripped 3 bases from V and 4 bases from J, with 12 bases between. The CDR3 nucleotides read TGCGCCAGCAGCCAGATGACCGTGGGCACTGAAGCTTTCTTT. Translation: CASSQMTVGTEAFF.

The V and J genes are TRBV5-1 and TRBJ1-1; TRBD1 matches at 7 bases. The CDR3 sequence is 14 residues long. The germline CDR1 and CDR2 sequences are SGHRS and YFSETQ. After removal of 5 bases from V and 0 bases from J, the junction contained 4 bases not matched to a gene. As DNA, the CDR3 is TGCGCCAGCAGTGCTGACAGGGTGAACACTGAAGCTTTCTTT. Its protein product is CASSADRVNTEAFF. The complete variable domain, with remaining parts taken from reference TRBV5-1 and TRBJ1-1, reads KAGVTQTPRYLIKTRGQQVTLSCSPISGHRSVSWYQQTPGQGLQFLFEYFSETQRNKGNFPGRFSGRQFSNSRSEMNVSTLELGDSALYLCASSADRVNTEAFFGQGTRLTVV.

This clone was picked up one time. The chain employs TRBV7-6 and TRBJ2-3; 11 bases align to TRBD2. CDR1 and CDR2 from the germline V gene are SGHVS and FNYEAQ. Trimming at V came to 4 bases and at J to 0 bases, leaving 6 bases not matched to a gene. The CDR3 runs 17 residues. Written as DNA, the CDR3 is TGTGCCAGCAGCTCCACCACTAGCGGGGGTAGCACAGATACGCAGTATTTT. Protein sequence: CASSSTTSGGSTDTQYF.

The genes are TRBV18 and TRBJ1-1, with TRBD1 identical over 8 bases. After removal of 2 bases from V and 1 base from J, the junction contained 3 bases not matched to a gene. CDR1 and CDR2 (germline): KGHSH, LQKENI. This CDR3 region has 15 residues. As DNA, the CDR3 is TGTGCCAGCTCACCAAGGGGACAGGAGAACACTGAAGCTTTCTTT. It yields the protein CASSPRGQENTEAFF.

The rearrangement uses TRBV18 and TRBJ2-5, with a weak D call TRBD1 (6 bases). From germline, CDR1 is KGHSH and CDR2 LQKENI. The V gene lost 0 bases and the J gene lost 5 bases, with 13 bases spanning the gap. The CDR3 consists of 15 residues. The CDR3 DNA is TGTGCCAGCTCACCACCGGGCAGGGGTGGCGAGACCCAGTACTTC. It codes for CASSPPGRGGETQYF. Looking up the rest from reference TRBV18 and TRBJ2-5 gives the full variable domain: NAGVMQNPRHLVRRRGQEARLRCSPMKGHSHVYWYRQLPEEGLKFMVYLQKENIIDESGMPKERFSAEFPKEGPSILRIQQVVRGDSAAYFCASSPPGRGGETQYFGPGTRLLVL.

The count of this clone is one. This chain connects TRBV18 to TRBJ2-1; possibly TRBD2 for D (6 bases). The germline V and J ends were trimmed by 1 base and 1 base, with 14 bases remaining between them. The CDR3 contains 17 residues. Germline CDR1 reads KGHSH; CDR2 reads LQKENI. This CDR3 is CASSPRPGEGSYNEQFF. The CDR3 DNA follows: TGTGCCAGCTCACCACGGCCGGGAGAGGGGTCCTACAATGAGCAGTTCTTC.

V gene TRBV7-8 combines with J gene TRBJ2-7; D may be TRBD2 (6 bases). V was trimmed by 5 bases and J by 4 bases, leaving 15 bases between them. CDR3 length equals 14 residues. The germline gives CDR1 SGHVS, CDR2 FQNEAQ. The CDR3 DNA reads as TGTGCCAGCAGCAATCAGGGACTTTCTTACGAGCAGTACTTC. Its protein product is CASSNQGLSYEQYF.

This chain uses TRBV11-2 with TRBJ2-7; weak D call: TRBD2 (5 bases). V lost 4 bases to trimming and J lost 3 bases, with 13 bases between them. Germline-derived CDR1 and CDR2 are SGHAT and FQNNGV. The CDR3 loop spans 14 amino acids. Here the CDR3 reads CASSWRTGNYEQYF. Here the CDR3 DNA reads TGTGCCAGCAGCTGGAGGACCGGGAACTACGAGCAGTACTTC.

The rearrangement uses TRBV5-1 and TRBJ1-1, with D perhaps matching TRBD1 (5 bases). Trimming left V 4 bases short and J 3 bases short, with 16 bases between. The CDR3 is 15 amino acids. Looked up from germline, CDR1 is SGHRS and CDR2 is YFSETQ. CDR3 region: CASSPDGWGDTEAFF. The CDR3 DNA sequence: TGCGCCAGCAGCCCGGACGGCTGGGGGGACACTGAAGCTTTCTTT.

With regard to this clone: The junction departs from the called germline gene at one end, perhaps through a read error. The V and J genes are TRBV18 and TRBJ2-1; TRBD2 matches at 11 bases. The CDR3 covers 13 residues. Germline assignment: CDR1 KGHSH and CDR2 LQKENI. In DNA form, the CDR3 reads TGTGCCAGCTCAGGGACTAGCGGAACTGAGCAGCTCTTC. Translation: CASSGTSGTEQLF.

J is TRBJ1-1 and V is TRBV7-3; D unclear. This CDR3 has 13 amino acids. CDR1 is SGHTA, CDR2 FQGTGA, per germline. The germline V and J ends were trimmed by 8 bases and 8 bases, with 18 bases remaining between them. CDR3 in DNA: TGTGCCAGCGGAAAAACAAGGGAGAGCGAAGCTTTCTTT. Amino acid sequence: CASGKTRESEAFF.

The chain has TRBV6-5 and TRBJ1-5; D may be TRBD1 (6 bases). The V gene's germline CDR1 is MNHEY and CDR2 SVGAGI. Trimming pared 5 bases from V and 2 bases from J, leaving 10 bases between. The CDR3 has 14 amino acids. The CDR3 bases are TGTGCCAGCAGTGGGGGCGTGGGCAATCAGCCCCAGCATTTT. This translates into CASSGGVGNQPQHF.

This sequence joins TRBV14 and TRBJ2-7; tentative D call: TRBD2 (5 bases). The V gene's germline CDR1 is SGHDN and CDR2 FVKESK. The V and J ends lost 0 bases and 2 bases respectively, with 11 bases between them. The CDR3 contains 15 residues. CDR3 in amino acids: CASSQELRRPYEQYF. The CDR3 DNA reads TGTGCCAGCAGCCAAGAGCTCAGGAGGCCCTACGAGCAGTACTTC.

This clone was counted many times. This chain uses TRBV19 with TRBJ1-1, with D perhaps matching TRBD1 (5 bases). Trimming took off 7 bases at V and 7 bases at J, with 19 bases between the two ends. CDR3 length: 14 amino acids. Per the germline V gene, CDR1 is LNHDA and CDR2 is SQIVND (reference sequence). CDR3 amino acids: CASKSAGHRDEAFF. The DNA for the CDR3 is TGTGCCAGTAAATCTGCAGGACATCGAGATGAAGCTTTCTTT.

This rearrangement joins TRBV4-1 to TRBJ1-2, with D perhaps matching TRBD1 (6 bases). CDR3 size: 15 residues. The germline V and J ends were trimmed by 2 bases and 4 bases, with 14 bases remaining between them. CDR1 MGHRA and CDR2 YSYEKL come from the germline V gene. Here the CDR3 DNA reads TGCGCCAGCAGCCAAAACCTGGACAGCGTCTATGGCTACACCTTC. This encodes CASSQNLDSVYGYTF.

This clone was observed a handful of times. The genes are TRBV18 and TRBJ1-1; possibly TRBD1 for D (5 bases). This CDR3 contains 15 residues. Trimming took off 1 base at V and 4 bases at J, with 13 bases between the two ends. Germline V gives CDR1 KGHSH, CDR2 LQKENI. The CDR3 region has the DNA TGTGCCAGCTCACCACGGGCGGGGGGGACCACTGAAGCTTTCTTT. Amino acid sequence: CASSPRAGGTTEAFF.

J is TRBJ1-2 and V is TRBV5-5; D is unresolved. V gave up 5 bases and J gave up 4 bases, with 12 bases separating them. Germline V gene data show CDR1 as SGHKS and CDR2 as YYEKEE (reference sequence). The length of the CDR3 is 13 residues. The CDR3 reads CASRISGSYGYTF. In nucleotides, the CDR3 is TGTGCCAGCAGGATATCGGGGAGCTATGGCTACACCTTC.

The chain carries TRBV28 and TRBJ1-5, with 7 bases that match TRBD1. This CDR3 has 14 amino acids. Germline V gives CDR1 MDHEN, CDR2 SYDVKM. V gave up 6 bases and J gave up 7 bases; unmatched junction bases: 9. CDR3 nucleotide sequence: TGTGCCAGCAGCCCAACCTGGACAGGACAGCCCCAGCATTTT. Protein sequence: CASSPTWTGQPQHF.

The chain carries TRBV28 and TRBJ1-3; tentatively, D is TRBD1 (5 bases). V shed 4 bases and J shed 0 bases, with 16 bases lying between them. The CDR3 runs 17 residues. The germline gives CDR1 MDHEN, CDR2 SYDVKM. CDR3 protein: CASSSIFSQGSGNTIYF. As DNA, the CDR3 is TGTGCCAGCAGTTCCATATTTTCCCAGGGCTCTGGAAACACCATATATTTT.

The V call is TRBV7-2, the J call TRBJ2-1; the D is unclear. Germline V lookup: CDR1 SGHTA, CDR2 FQGNSA. The germline V and J ends were trimmed by 1 base and 5 bases, with 6 bases remaining between them. The CDR3 has 13 amino acids. CDR3 protein: CASSLGHNNEQFF. CDR3 in DNA: TGTGCCAGCAGCTTAGGCCACAACAATGAGCAGTTCTTC.

The chain is built from TRBV2 and TRBJ1-2, with a possible D match to TRBD1 (6 bases). Trimming took 10 bases from V and 6 from J, leaving 15 bases between them. CDR3 size: 12 residues. Germline CDR1 SNHLY, CDR2 FYNNEI. The CDR3 nucleotides are TGTGCCATCACAGGGAATCTTAATGGCTACACCTTC. Residues: CAITGNLNGYTF.